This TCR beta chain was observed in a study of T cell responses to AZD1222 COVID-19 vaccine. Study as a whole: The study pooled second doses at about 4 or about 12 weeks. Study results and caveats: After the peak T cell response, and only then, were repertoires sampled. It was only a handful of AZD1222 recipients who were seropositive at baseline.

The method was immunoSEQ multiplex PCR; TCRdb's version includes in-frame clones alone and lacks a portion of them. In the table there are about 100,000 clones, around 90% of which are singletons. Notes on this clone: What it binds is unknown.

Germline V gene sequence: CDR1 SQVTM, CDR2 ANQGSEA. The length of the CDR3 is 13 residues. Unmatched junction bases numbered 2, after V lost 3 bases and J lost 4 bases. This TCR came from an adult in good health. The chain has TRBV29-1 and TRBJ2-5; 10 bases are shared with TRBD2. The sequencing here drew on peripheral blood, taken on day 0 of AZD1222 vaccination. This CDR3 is CSVDRLAGETQYF. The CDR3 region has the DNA TGCAGCGTTGACAGACTAGCGGGAGAGACCCAGTACTTC.